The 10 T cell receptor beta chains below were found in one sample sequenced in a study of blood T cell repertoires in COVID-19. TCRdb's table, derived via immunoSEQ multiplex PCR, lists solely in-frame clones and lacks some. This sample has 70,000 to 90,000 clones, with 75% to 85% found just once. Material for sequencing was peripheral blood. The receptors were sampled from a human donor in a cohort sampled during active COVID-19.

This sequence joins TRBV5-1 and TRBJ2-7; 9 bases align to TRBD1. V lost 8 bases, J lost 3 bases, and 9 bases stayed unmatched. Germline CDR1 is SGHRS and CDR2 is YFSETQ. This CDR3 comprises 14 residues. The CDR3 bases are TGCGCCAGTATATCCGGGACAGGGAACTACGAGCAGTACTTC. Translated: CASISGTGNYEQYF.

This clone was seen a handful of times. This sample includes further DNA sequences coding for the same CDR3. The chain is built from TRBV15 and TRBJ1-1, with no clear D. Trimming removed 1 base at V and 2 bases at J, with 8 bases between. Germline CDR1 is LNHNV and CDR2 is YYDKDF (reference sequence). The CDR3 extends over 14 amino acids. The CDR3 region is CATSRASGNTEAFF. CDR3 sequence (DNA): TGTGCCACCAGCAGAGCCAGTGGTAACACTGAAGCTTTCTTT. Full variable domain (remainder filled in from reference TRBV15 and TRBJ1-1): DAMVIQNPRYQVTQFGKPVTLSCSQTLNHNVMYWYQQKSSQAPKLLFHYYDKDFNNEADTPDNFQSRRPNTSFCFLDIRSPGLGDTAMYLCATSRASGNTEAFFGQGTRLTVV.

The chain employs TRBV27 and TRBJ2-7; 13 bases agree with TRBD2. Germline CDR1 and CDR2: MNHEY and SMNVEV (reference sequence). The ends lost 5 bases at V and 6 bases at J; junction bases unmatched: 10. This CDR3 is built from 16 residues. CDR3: CASSPLGLAGDLEQYF. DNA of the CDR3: TGTGCCAGCAGTCCTCTCGGACTAGCGGGAGATCTCGAGCAGTACTTC.

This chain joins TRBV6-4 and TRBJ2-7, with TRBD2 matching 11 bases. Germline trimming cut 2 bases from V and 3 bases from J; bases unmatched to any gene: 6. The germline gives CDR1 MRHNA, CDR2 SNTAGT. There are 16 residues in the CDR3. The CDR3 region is CASSDAGLAAYYEQYF. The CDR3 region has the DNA TGTGCCAGCAGTGACGCGGGACTAGCGGCCTACTACGAGCAGTACTTC.

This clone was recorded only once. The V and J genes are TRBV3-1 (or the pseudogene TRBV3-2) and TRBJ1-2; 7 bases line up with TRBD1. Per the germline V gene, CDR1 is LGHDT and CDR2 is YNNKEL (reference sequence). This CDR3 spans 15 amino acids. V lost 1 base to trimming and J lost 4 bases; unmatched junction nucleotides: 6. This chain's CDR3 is CASSQGYEGAYGYTF. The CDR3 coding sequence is TGTGCCAGCAGCCAAGGGTACGAGGGGGCCTATGGCTACACCTTC.

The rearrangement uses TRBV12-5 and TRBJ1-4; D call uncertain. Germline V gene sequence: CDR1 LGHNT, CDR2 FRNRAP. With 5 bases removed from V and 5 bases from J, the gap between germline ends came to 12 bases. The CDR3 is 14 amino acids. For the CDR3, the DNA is TGTGCTAGTGGTAGTGCCCAGTTAAATGAAAAACTGTTTTTT. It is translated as CASGSAQLNEKLFF.

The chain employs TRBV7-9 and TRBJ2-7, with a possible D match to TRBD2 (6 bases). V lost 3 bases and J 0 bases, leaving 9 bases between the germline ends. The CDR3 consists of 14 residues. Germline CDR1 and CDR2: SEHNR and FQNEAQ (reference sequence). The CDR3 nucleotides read TGTGCCAGCAGCTTGGAGGGCAACTCCTACGAGCAGTACTTC. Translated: CASSLEGNSYEQYF.

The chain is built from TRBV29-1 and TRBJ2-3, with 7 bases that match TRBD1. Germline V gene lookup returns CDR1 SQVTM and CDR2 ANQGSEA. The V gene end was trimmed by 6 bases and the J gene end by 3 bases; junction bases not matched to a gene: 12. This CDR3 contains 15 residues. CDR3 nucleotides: TGCAGCGTGGACACCGGGACAGCTATTACAGATACGCAGTATTTT. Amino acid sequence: CSVDTGTAITDTQYF.

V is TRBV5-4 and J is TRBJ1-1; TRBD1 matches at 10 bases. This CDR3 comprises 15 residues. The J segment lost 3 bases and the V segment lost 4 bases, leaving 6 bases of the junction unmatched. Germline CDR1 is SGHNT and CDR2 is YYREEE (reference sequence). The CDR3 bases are TGTGCCAGCAGCAAGGGACAGGGGTTAGACACTGAAGCTTTCTTT. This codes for CASSKGQGLDTEAFF.

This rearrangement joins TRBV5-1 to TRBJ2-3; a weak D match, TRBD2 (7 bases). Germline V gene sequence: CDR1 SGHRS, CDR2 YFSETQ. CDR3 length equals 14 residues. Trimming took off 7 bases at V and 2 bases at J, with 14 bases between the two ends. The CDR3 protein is CASLRGGSTDTQYF. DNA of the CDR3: TGCGCCAGCCTGAGGGGGGGCTCCACAGATACGCAGTATTTT.